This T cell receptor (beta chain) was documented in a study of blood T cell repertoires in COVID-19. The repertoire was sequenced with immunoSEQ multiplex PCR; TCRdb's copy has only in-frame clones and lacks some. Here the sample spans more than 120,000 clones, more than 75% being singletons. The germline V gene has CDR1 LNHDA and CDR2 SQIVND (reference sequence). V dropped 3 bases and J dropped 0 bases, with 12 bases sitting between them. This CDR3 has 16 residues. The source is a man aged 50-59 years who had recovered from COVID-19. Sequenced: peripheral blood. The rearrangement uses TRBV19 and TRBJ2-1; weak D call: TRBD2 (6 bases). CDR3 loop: CASSMGDGSSYNEQFF. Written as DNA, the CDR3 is TGTGCCAGTAGTATGGGAGACGGGAGCTCCTACAATGAGCAGTTCTTC. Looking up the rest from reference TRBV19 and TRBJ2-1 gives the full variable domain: DGGITQSPKYLFRKEGQNVTLSCEQNLNHDAMYWYRQDPGQGLRLIYYSQIVNDFQKGDIAEGYSVSREKKESFPLTVTSAQKNPTAFYLCASSMGDGSSYNEQFFGPGTRLTVL.